A single T cell receptor beta chain is shown here with its context. A far larger clone differs by one base, so this is likely a read error. This library used approximately 0.4 ug RNA and molecular barcoded adaptors spanning alpha/delta and beta/gamma chains. In TCRdb, the reads were re-called with MiXCR into one record per CDR3 protein. The sample lists over 45,000 distinct CDR3 sequences, approximately 12% seen once, with roughly 14% in the top ten. This sample is part of a study of read filtering for tumor transcriptome and immune sequencing. Germline-derived CDR1 and CDR2 are SGHTA and FQGTGA. Unmatched junction bases numbered 4, after V lost 2 bases and J lost 5 bases. The CDR3 has 14 residues.

The sample taken for sequencing was a population of CD138-negative cells sorted from bone marrow. The rearrangement uses TRBV7-3 and TRBJ2-7, with 9 nucleotides matching TRBD2. The sequence came from a donor at least 40 years old with multiple myeloma. This CDR3 reads CASSLGAGGDEQYF. DNA of the CDR3: TGTGCCAGCAGCTTAGGAGCGGGAGGAGACGAGCAGTACTTC.